Listed below are T cell receptor beta chains from one sample, sequenced in a study of cytomegalovirus exposure and HLA in healthy donors. TCRdb keeps only in-frame clones here, not all; method: immunoSEQ multiplex PCR. The data show more than 65,000 clones, with approximately 81% seen just once and roughly 6.1% held by the top ten. Input material: PBMCs. All receptors come from a woman aged 50 to 60 in good health and CMV-seropositive. Each CDR3 is given with its conserved first and last residue. The order of the fields is D gene, J gene, clone size, V gene, CDR3 DNA, CDR3 protein. D genes are given only for firm matches. Part of the rows lack a size; the others show once, few, many or a class for expanded clones.

D gene: TRBD2
J gene: TRBJ2-7
clone size: -
V gene: TRBV6-6
CDR3 DNA: TGTGCCAGCAGGCGGACTAGCGGACCCTACGAGCAGTACTTC
CDR3 protein: CASRRTSGPYEQYF

D gene: -
J gene: TRBJ2-7
clone size: -
V gene: TRBV19
CDR3 DNA: TGTGCCAGTTTCTGGTCTGAGGGCAGGGGTCTTTTCTCCTACGAGCAGTACTTC
CDR3 protein: CASFWSEGRGLFSYEQYF

D gene: -
J gene: TRBJ2-6
clone size: -
V gene: TRBV6-5
CDR3 DNA: TGTGCCAGCATGGGCGTAAGCTCTGGGGCCAACGTCCTGACTTTC
CDR3 protein: CASMGVSSGANVLTF

D gene: TRBD2
J gene: TRBJ2-3
clone size: -
V gene: TRBV5-6
CDR3 DNA: TGTGCCAGCAGTGCCGGGACTAGCGAGACAGATACGCAGTATTTT
CDR3 protein: CASSAGTSETDTQYF

D gene: TRBD1
J gene: TRBJ1-1
clone size: few
V gene: TRBV5-1
CDR3 DNA: TGCGCCAGCATCGCTGGACAGGGGGACACTGAAGCTTTCTTT
CDR3 protein: CASIAGQGDTEAFF

D gene: -
J gene: TRBJ1-5
clone size: -
V gene: TRBV5-1
CDR3 DNA: TGCGCCAGCAGCTTGGCCGCGGGGGGTAGCAATCAGCCCCAGCATTTT
CDR3 protein: CASSLAAGGSNQPQHF

D gene: TRBD1
J gene: TRBJ1-2
clone size: -
V gene: TRBV18
CDR3 DNA: TGTGCCAGCTCACGATATGGACAGGGTTTAGGCTACACCTTC
CDR3 protein: CASSRYGQGLGYTF

D gene: -
J gene: TRBJ1-1
clone size: -
V gene: TRBV5-6
CDR3 DNA: TGTGCCAGCAGCTTGCGGGGAGGCACTGAAGCTTTCTTT
CDR3 protein: CASSLRGGTEAFF

D gene: -
J gene: TRBJ1-5
clone size: -
V gene: TRBV15
CDR3 DNA: TGTGCCACCAGCAGAGATTGGGGGGATCAGCCCCAGCATTTT
CDR3 protein: CATSRDWGDQPQHF

D gene: TRBD2
J gene: TRBJ2-3
clone size: -
V gene: TRBV4-1
CDR3 DNA: TGCGCCAGCAGCCAAGATTCTGGGGGAGGGCCTAGCACAGATACGCAGTATTTT
CDR3 protein: CASSQDSGGGPSTDTQYF

D gene: TRBD1
J gene: TRBJ1-3
clone size: -
V gene: TRBV18
CDR3 DNA: TGTGCCAGCTCACCCAACCAGGGACAGGAAAGAAACACCATATATTTT
CDR3 protein: CASSPNQGQERNTIYF

D gene: TRBD1
J gene: TRBJ1-5
clone size: -
V gene: TRBV5-8
CDR3 DNA: TGTGCCAGCAGCTTCGGACAGGGTGATCAGCCCCAGCATTTT
CDR3 protein: CASSFGQGDQPQHF

D gene: -
J gene: TRBJ2-7
clone size: medium-sized
V gene: TRBV10-3
CDR3 DNA: TGTGCCATCAGTGAGTCGGGCAGACCCTACGAGCAGTACTTC
CDR3 protein: CAISESGRPYEQYF

D gene: -
J gene: TRBJ1-5
clone size: -
V gene: TRBV7-9
CDR3 DNA: TGTGCCAGCAGCTTAGGCGGACTTCAGCCCCAGCATTTT
CDR3 protein: CASSLGGLQPQHF

D gene: -
J gene: TRBJ1-1
clone size: -
V gene: TRBV29-1
CDR3 DNA: TGCAGCGCCGGAGGGGACGGGGTAACTGAAGCTTTCTTT
CDR3 protein: CSAGGDGVTEAFF

D gene: TRBD1
J gene: TRBJ2-7
clone size: few
V gene: TRBV13
CDR3 DNA: TGTGCCAGCAGCGTTTTGGGACAGGGGAAGGGCGAGCAGTACTTC
CDR3 protein: CASSVLGQGKGEQYF

D gene: -
J gene: TRBJ1-4
clone size: -
V gene: TRBV5-1
CDR3 DNA: TGCGCCAGCAGCTCGGTCGTTAATGAAAAACTGTTTTTT
CDR3 protein: CASSSVVNEKLFF

D gene: TRBD1
J gene: TRBJ1-1
clone size: -
V gene: TRBV27
CDR3 DNA: TGTGCCAGCAGAAGGGGGCCGACACGAATGAACACTGAAGCTTTCTTT
CDR3 protein: CASRRGPTRMNTEAFF

D gene: -
J gene: TRBJ2-7
clone size: -
V gene: TRBV29-1
CDR3 DNA: TGCAGCGTTGAGGCAACAGGGACATTCGAGCAGTACTTC
CDR3 protein: CSVEATGTFEQYF

D gene: -
J gene: TRBJ1-2
clone size: -
V gene: TRBV19
CDR3 DNA: TGTGCCACCAAGGACGACGGGGGAGTAAGCTATGGCTACACCTTC
CDR3 protein: CATKDDGGVSYGYTF

D gene: -
J gene: TRBJ2-7
clone size: -
V gene: TRBV6-1
CDR3 DNA: TGTGCCAGCAGTGAAGGGGGGGGCAAGTACTTC
CDR3 protein: CASSEGGGKYF

D gene: -
J gene: TRBJ1-1
clone size: -
V gene: TRBV6-5
CDR3 DNA: TGTGCCAGCAGATCGACAGGGAACACTGAAGCTTTCTTT
CDR3 protein: CASRSTGNTEAFF

D gene: TRBD1
J gene: TRBJ2-2
clone size: -
V gene: TRBV4-1
CDR3 DNA: TGCGCCAGCAGCCAAGAAGGGGGCTTAGTCGGGGAGCTGTTTTTT
CDR3 protein: CASSQEGGLVGELFF

D gene: TRBD2
J gene: TRBJ2-3
clone size: -
V gene: TRBV29-1
CDR3 DNA: TGCAGCGGGAGGGACTACCCCACAGATACGCAGTATTTT
CDR3 protein: CSGRDYPTDTQYF

D gene: TRBD2
J gene: TRBJ2-1
clone size: -
V gene: TRBV5-6
CDR3 DNA: TGTGCCAGCAGCTGGGCTAGCGGGAGGGCCCAGGGGGTGCAGTTCTTC
CDR3 protein: CASSWASGRAQGVQFF

D gene: TRBD2
J gene: TRBJ2-1
clone size: once
V gene: TRBV29-1
CDR3 DNA: TGCAGCAACAGACTAGCGGGAGCACCGGGGAATGAGCAGTTCTTC
CDR3 protein: CSNRLAGAPGNEQFF

D gene: -
J gene: TRBJ2-1
clone size: -
V gene: TRBV5-6
CDR3 DNA: TGTGCCAGCAGTTACGGACTCGCCACCTCCTACAATGAGCAGTTCTTC
CDR3 protein: CASSYGLATSYNEQFF

D gene: -
J gene: TRBJ2-7
clone size: -
V gene: TRBV18
CDR3 DNA: TGTGCCAGCTCACCACCCGTTTTGAGCGAGCAGTACTTC
CDR3 protein: CASSPPVLSEQYF

D gene: TRBD1
J gene: TRBJ2-3
clone size: -
V gene: TRBV25-1
CDR3 DNA: TGTGCCAGCAACGGACAGGACAACACAGATACGCAGTATTTT
CDR3 protein: CASNGQDNTDTQYF

D gene: -
J gene: TRBJ2-7
clone size: -
V gene: TRBV2
CDR3 DNA: TGTGCCAGCAGTGAGACTCTTATCTCCTACGAGCAGTACTTC
CDR3 protein: CASSETLISYEQYF

D gene: -
J gene: TRBJ1-1
clone size: -
V gene: TRBV10-2
CDR3 DNA: TGCGCCAGCAGTTGGGGCCCGGATGCGAACACTGAAGCTTTCTTT
CDR3 protein: CASSWGPDANTEAFF

D gene: -
J gene: TRBJ1-1
clone size: once
V gene: TRBV29-1
CDR3 DNA: TGCAGCGCGGACACTGAAGCTTTCTTT
CDR3 protein: CSADTEAFF

D gene: -
J gene: TRBJ2-3
clone size: few
V gene: TRBV30
CDR3 DNA: TGTGCCTGGACCCCCACAACAGATACGCAGTATTTT
CDR3 protein: CAWTPTTDTQYF

D gene: -
J gene: TRBJ1-2
clone size: few
V gene: TRBV7-9
CDR3 DNA: TGTGCCAGCAGCAAACAGGGCTCCTCGGACTACACCTTC
CDR3 protein: CASSKQGSSDYTF

D gene: -
J gene: TRBJ2-3
clone size: -
V gene: TRBV5-1
CDR3 DNA: TGCGCCAGCAGCTTGGAGGGGGCGCAGTATTTT
CDR3 protein: CASSLEGAQYF

D gene: TRBD2
J gene: TRBJ2-1
clone size: few
V gene: TRBV29-1
CDR3 DNA: TGCAGCGTTGAAGATCTGGCTAGCGGGAGCTTCAGGAATGAGCAGTTCTTC
CDR3 protein: CSVEDLASGSFRNEQFF

D gene: -
J gene: TRBJ1-3
clone size: -
V gene: TRBV6-1
CDR3 DNA: TGTGCCAGCAGTTTCTACTCTGGAAACACCATATATTTT
CDR3 protein: CASSFYSGNTIYF

D gene: -
J gene: TRBJ2-7
clone size: -
V gene: TRBV28
CDR3 DNA: TGTGCCAGCGTCGAGGGAGGTACCCTCTACGAGCAGTACTTC
CDR3 protein: CASVEGGTLYEQYF

D gene: TRBD1
J gene: TRBJ2-7
clone size: -
V gene: TRBV30
CDR3 DNA: TGTGCCTGGAGTCCGGGACAGGTCTACGAGCAGTACTTC
CDR3 protein: CAWSPGQVYEQYF

D gene: TRBD1
J gene: TRBJ1-5
clone size: -
V gene: TRBV2
CDR3 DNA: TGTGCCAGCAGCCGGACAGGGAGCAATCAGCCCCAGCATTTT
CDR3 protein: CASSRTGSNQPQHF

D gene: -
J gene: TRBJ2-1
clone size: -
V gene: TRBV6-1
CDR3 DNA: TGTGCCAGCAGTCCGGGATTTCTGCAGTTCTTC
CDR3 protein: CASSPGFLQFF

D gene: TRBD1
J gene: TRBJ1-5
clone size: -
V gene: TRBV5-1
CDR3 DNA: TGCGCCAGCAGCCCCGACAGGGCCGATCAGCCCCAGCATTTT
CDR3 protein: CASSPDRADQPQHF